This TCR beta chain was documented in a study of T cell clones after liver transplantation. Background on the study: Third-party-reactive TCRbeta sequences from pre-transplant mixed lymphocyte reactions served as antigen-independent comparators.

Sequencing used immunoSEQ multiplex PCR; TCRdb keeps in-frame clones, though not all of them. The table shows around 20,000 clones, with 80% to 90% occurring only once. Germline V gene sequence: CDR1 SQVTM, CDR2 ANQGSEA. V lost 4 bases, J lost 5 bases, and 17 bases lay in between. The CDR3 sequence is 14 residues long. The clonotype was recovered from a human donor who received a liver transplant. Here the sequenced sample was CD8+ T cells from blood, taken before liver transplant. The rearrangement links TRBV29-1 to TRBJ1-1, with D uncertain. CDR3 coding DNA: TGCAGCGTTGCCTTTTTTCAGAATGGAACTGAAGCTTTCTTT. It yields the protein CSVAFFQNGTEAFF.